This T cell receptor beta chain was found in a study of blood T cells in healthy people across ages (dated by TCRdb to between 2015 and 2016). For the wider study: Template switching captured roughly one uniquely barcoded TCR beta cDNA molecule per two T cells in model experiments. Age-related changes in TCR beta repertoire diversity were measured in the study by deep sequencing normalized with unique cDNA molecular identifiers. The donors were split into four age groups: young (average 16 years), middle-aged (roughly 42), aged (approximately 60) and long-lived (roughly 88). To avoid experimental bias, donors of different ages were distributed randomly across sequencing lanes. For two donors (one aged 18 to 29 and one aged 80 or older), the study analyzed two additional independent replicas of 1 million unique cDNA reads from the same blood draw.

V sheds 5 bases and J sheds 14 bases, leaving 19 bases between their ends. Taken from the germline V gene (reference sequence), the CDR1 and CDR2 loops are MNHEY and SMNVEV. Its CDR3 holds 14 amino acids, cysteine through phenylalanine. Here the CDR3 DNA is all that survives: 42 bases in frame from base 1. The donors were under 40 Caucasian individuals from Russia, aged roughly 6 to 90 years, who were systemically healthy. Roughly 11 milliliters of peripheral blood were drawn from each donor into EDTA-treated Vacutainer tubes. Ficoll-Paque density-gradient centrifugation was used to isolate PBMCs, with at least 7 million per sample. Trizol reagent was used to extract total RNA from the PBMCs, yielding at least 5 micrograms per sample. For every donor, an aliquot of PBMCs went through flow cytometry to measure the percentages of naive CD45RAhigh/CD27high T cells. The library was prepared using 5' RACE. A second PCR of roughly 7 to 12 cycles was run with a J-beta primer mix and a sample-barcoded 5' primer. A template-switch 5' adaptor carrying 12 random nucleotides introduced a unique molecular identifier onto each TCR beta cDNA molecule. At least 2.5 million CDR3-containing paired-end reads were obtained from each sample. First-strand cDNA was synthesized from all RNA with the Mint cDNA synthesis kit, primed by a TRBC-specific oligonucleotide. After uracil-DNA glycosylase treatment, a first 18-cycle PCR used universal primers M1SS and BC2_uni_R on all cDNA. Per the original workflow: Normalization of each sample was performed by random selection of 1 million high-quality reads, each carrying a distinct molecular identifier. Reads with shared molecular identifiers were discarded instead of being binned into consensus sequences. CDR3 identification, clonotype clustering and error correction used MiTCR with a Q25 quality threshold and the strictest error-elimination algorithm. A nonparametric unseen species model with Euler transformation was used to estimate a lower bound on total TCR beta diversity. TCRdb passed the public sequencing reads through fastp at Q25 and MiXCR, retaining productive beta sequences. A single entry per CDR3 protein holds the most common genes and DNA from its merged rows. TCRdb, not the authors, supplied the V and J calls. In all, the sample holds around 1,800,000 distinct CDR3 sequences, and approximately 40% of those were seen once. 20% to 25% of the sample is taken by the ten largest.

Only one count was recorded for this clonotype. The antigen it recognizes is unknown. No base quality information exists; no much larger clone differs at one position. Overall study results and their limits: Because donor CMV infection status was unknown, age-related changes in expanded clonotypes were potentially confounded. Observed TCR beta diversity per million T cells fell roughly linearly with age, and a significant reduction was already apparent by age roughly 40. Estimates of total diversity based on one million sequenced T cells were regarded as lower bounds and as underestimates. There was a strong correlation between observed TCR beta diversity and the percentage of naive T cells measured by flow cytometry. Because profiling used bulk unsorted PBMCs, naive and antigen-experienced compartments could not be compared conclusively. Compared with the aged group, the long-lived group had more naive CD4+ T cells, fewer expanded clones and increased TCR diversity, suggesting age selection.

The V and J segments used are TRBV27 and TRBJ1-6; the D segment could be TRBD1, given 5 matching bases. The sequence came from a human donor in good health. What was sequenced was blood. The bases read TGTGCCAGCAGTGTGGGGCGGGGGGTGTGGACCCTCCACTTT. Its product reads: CASSVGRGVWTLHF.